The source of this T cell receptor (beta chain) is a study of T cell repertoires in cytomegalovirus infection. The V gene end was trimmed by 1 base and the J gene end by 10 bases; junction bases not matched to a gene: 11. This CDR3 contains 16 residues. Germline values: CDR1 SGHAT, CDR2 FQNNGV. This clonotype has a handful of counts. Its antigen is not known. From the reads, TCRdb called clonotypes with MiXCR, one entry per CDR3 protein. The repertoire holds some 940,000 distinct CDR3 sequences, with roughly 30% as singletons. The source was cultured CD8+ T cells from PBMCs, collected from culture after CMV antigen stimulation. This chain uses TRBV11-2 with TRBJ2-3; 10 nucleotides match TRBD2. The receptor was isolated from a human donor in good health (CMV status not recorded). Some clones in this sample may be carry-over from other donors' samples. The CDR3 region is CASSLGRNSGGAPQYF. CDR3 nucleotide sequence: TGTGCCAGCAGCTTAGGTCGAAACAGCGGGGGGGCTCCGCAGTATTTT. The variable domain in full, with the rest retrieved from reference TRBV11-2 and TRBJ2-3, is EAGVAQSPRYKIIEKRQSVAFWCNPISGHATLYWYQQILGQGPKLLIQFQNNGVVDDSQLPKDRFSAERLKGVDSTLKIQPAKLEDSAVYLCASSLGRNSGGAPQYFGPGTRLTVL.